This TCR beta chain was sequenced in a study of CD8 T cells in ankylosing spondylitis. This clonotype was picked up a small number of times. Its cognate antigen is unknown. Study-level points and caveats: Reported data indicate significant enrichment of disease-linked clones within matched ankylosing spondylitis synovial fluid.

TCRdb called the 5' RACE reads again in MiXCR, with one record for every CDR3 protein. The table has about 250,000 distinct CDR3 sequences, around 25% seen once; the top ten hold approximately 0.61%. V gave up 5 bases and J gave up 2 bases, with 10 bases separating them. The CDR3 sequence is 13 residues long. Per germline, CDR1 SGHTA and CDR2 FQGNSA. The J gene is TRBJ2-7, the V gene TRBV7-2, with D possibly called TRBD1 or TRBD2 (5 bases each). What was sequenced was blood, either unsorted or a sorted T cell fraction (not recorded which). The receptor comes from a male donor with ankylosing spondylitis or in good health (not recorded which). The CDR3 reads CASSRDGAYEQYF. DNA of the CDR3: TGTGCCAGCAGCCGGGACGGGGCCTACGAGCAGTACTTC.